This entry concerns a single TCR beta chain. As yet, its antigen is unknown. UMI-tagged TRB cDNA libraries were built via 5' RACE. Reprocessing the 5' RACE reads, TCRdb reports a single entry for every CDR3 protein and omits DNA. Across over 95,000 distinct CDR3 sequences, the top ten clones capture roughly 0.35% of the sample. In germline, CDR1 is SEHNR, CDR2 FQNEAQ (reference sequence). The CDR3 spans 15 residues. CD45RO-CCR7+CD27+CD95- characterized naive CD8+ T cells. The sample comes from a study of CXCR3-negative and CXCR3-positive naive CD8 T cells. Findings and limits, study-wide: Researchers report that CXCR3-positive naive cells carry more hydrophobic TRB CDR3s than CXCR3-negative naive cells.

This receptor was identified in a human donor in good health. Some clones in this sample may be carry-over from other donors' samples. Sequencing input: naive CXCR3+ CD8+ T cells from blood. Noted subset: CD45RO-CCR7+CD27+CD95- naive CD8+ T cells expressing CXCR3 (TNR3+). The chain combines TRBV7-9 with TRBJ1-1; no DNA is available, so the TRBD1 call from TCRdb remains unchecked. This CDR3 reads CASSLAAGTGLGAFF.